These 30 T cell receptor beta chains came from one sample sequenced in a study of tumor and adjacent non-tumor tissue in lung cancer (dated by TCRdb to the late 2010s). RNA was extracted from bulk unsorted tissue and checked for quality with a NanoDrop ND-1000 and an Agilent 2100. Library construction relied on multiplex PCR. Sequenced using an Illumina HiSeq 2500. TCRbeta libraries were constructed through three rounds of nested PCR with primers (Table S4) according to protocols adapted from ARM-PCR. Starting from the raw public reads, TCRdb applied fastp trimming at Q25, assembled clones with MiXCR and retained in-frame beta chains. Duplicate CDR3 protein sequences are folded into a single record with the most common DNA and genes. A total of approximately 140,000 distinct CDR3 sequences appear in this sample, 66% of them only once. 15% to 20% of the sample is in the top ten clones. The sample was lung tumor tissue. The receptors originated from a man between 60 and 70 years old with small cell lung cancer.

Note on this clonotype: As the CDR3 is not closed by the conserved phenylalanine or tryptophan, this likely results from a read error. The CDR3 region has the DNA TGTGCCAGCAGCTGGATAGCGAGCAATGAGCAGTTCTTA. As protein: CASSWIASNEQFL. V gene TRBV11-2 combines with J gene TRBJ2-1; tentatively, D is TRBD2 (5 bases). Between the trimmed V and J ends, which lost 4 bases and 6 bases, there was a span of 10 bases. Per germline, CDR1 SGHAT and CDR2 FQNNGV. The length of the CDR3 is 13 residues.

The rearrangement joins TRBV5-5 to TRBJ2-5, with a possible D match to TRBD2 (5 bases). With 4 bases removed from V and 2 bases from J, the gap between germline ends came to 18 bases. This CDR3 contains 16 residues. Germline-derived CDR1 and CDR2 are SGHKS and YYEKEE (reference sequence). The CDR3 reads CASSGRGELGQETQYF. CDR3 bases: TGTGCCAGCAGCGGGCGTGGGGAGCTGGGGCAAGAGACCCAGTACTTC.

In the case of this clonotype: Compared with germline, one end of the junction differs, possibly owing to a read error. CDR3 amino acids: CASRDRNTEAFF. DNA of the CDR3: TGTGCCAGCAGGGACAGAAACACCGAAGCTTTCTTT. The J gene is TRBJ1-1, the V gene TRBV6-5, with D tentatively TRBD1 (6 bases). CDR1 MNHEY and CDR2 SVGAGI come from the germline V gene. The CDR3 totals 12 residues.

This clonotype was detected only a few times. The chain recombines TRBV4-1 with TRBJ2-7, with D possibly matching TRBD2 (6 bases). This CDR3 spans 14 amino acids. Germline V CDR1 and CDR2: MGHRA, YSYEKL. V shed 4 bases and J shed 2 bases, with 12 bases lying between them. The CDR3 loop is CASSPSAGPYEQYV. The CDR3 DNA follows: TGCGCCAGCAGCCCCTCAGCGGGTCCCTACGAGCAGTACGTC.

As regards this clonotype: At one boundary the junction diverges from the germline segment, which might be a read error. V is TRBV29-1 and J is TRBJ2-2, with D possibly called TRBD1 or TRBD2 (6 bases each). The length of the CDR3 is 13 residues. Germline-derived CDR1 and CDR2 are SQVTM and ANQGSEA. In DNA, the CDR3 is TGCAGCGTTCAGTGGGGGGCCATCACTGAGCCGTTTTTT. This gives the protein CSVQWGAITEPFF.

As to this clonotype: The junction shows a germline mismatch at one end, possibly a read error. The chain is built from TRBV6-1 and TRBJ2-2; D may be TRBD2 (6 bases). The CDR3 runs to 14 residues. CDR1 is MNHNS, CDR2 SASEGT, per germline. The CDR3: CAGLEGTSTGELFF. CDR3 DNA sequence: TGTGCCGGCCTCGAAGGGACTTCCACCGGGGAACTGTTTTTT.

With regard to this clonotype: The junction does not match germline at one end; this may be a read error. The chain couples TRBV11-1 to TRBJ2-1; 7 nucleotides align to TRBD2. The V gene's germline CDR1 is SGHAT and CDR2 FQDESV (reference sequence). The CDR3 is made up of 15 amino acids. The CDR3 coding sequence is TGTGCCAACAGCACTCGACAGCGGGGCAACAATGAGCAGTTCTTC. Residues: CANSTRQRGNNEQFF.

Note on this clonotype: Possible read error: a much larger clone is one base away. V and J are TRBV7-9 and TRBJ2-7; the match to TRBD2 covers 8 bases. CDR3 size: 13 residues. In germline, CDR1 is SEHNR, CDR2 FQNEAQ (reference sequence). CDR3 sequence reads: CANSFGGVYEQYF. Here the CDR3 DNA reads TGTGCCAACAGCTTCGGGGGGGTCTACGAGCAGTACTTC.

This clonotype appeared a few times. The rearrangement links TRBV6-1 to TRBJ2-3; the D gene is possibly TRBD2 (6 bases). Per germline, CDR1 MNHNS and CDR2 SASEGT. This CDR3 has 14 residues. V was shortened by 5 bases and J by 6 bases, with 15 bases between the two germline ends. The CDR3 sequence: CASSRAGTHDTQYF. Here the CDR3 DNA reads TGTGCCAGCAGTCGGGCGGGAACCCATGATACGCAGTATTTT.

The table lists this clonotype with a few counts. The V gene is TRBV10-3, the J gene TRBJ2-5; 10 bases match TRBD2. Germline CDR1 and CDR2: ENHRY and SYGVKD. V gave up 4 bases and J gave up 5 bases; unmatched junction bases: 4. This CDR3 contains 14 residues. The CDR3 bases are TGTGCCATCAGTGGGAGCGGGAGGGCGGAGACCCAGTACTTC. Residues: CAISGSGRAETQYF.

Regarding this clonotype: Its ends do not fully match the called genes, so a read error is possible. V is TRBV28 and J is TRBJ1-1; D unclear. The CDR3 extends over 11 amino acids. The germline CDR1 and CDR2 sequences are MDHEN and SYDVKM. The DNA of the CDR3 is TGTGCCAGCAGGGGAGGATCTGAAGCTCTCTTT. Amino acids: CASRGGSEALF.

This chain uses TRBV30 with TRBJ2-3; 10 bases are a match to TRBD1. In germline, CDR1 is GTSNPN, CDR2 SVGIG (reference sequence). Trimming removed 2 bases from V and 1 base from J; junction bases left unmatched: 6. There are 16 residues in the CDR3. The CDR3 loop is CAWSPRGQGGTDTQYF. Written as DNA, the CDR3 is TGTGCCTGGAGTCCTCGAGGACAGGGGGGCACAGATACGCAGTATTTT.

On this clonotype: The CDR3 end shows no conserved phenylalanine or tryptophan, and so a read error is likely. The chain has TRBV11-3 and TRBJ2-2; 7 positions match TRBD1. There are 14 residues in the CDR3. Germline CDR1 SGHNT, CDR2 YENEEA. The CDR3 DNA is TGCGCCAGCAGCTGGACAGGGAACACCGGGGAGCTGTTTTTA. Its translation is CASSWTGNTGELFL.

With respect to this clonotype: A read error may produce the germline difference seen at one junction end. The genes are TRBV29-1 and TRBJ2-3, with D hard to call. Germline V gene lookup returns CDR1 SQVTM and CDR2 ANQGSEA. The CDR3 covers 14 residues. CDR3 sequence (DNA): TGCAGCGTTGATAAGGGTCCCCGCACAGATACACAGAATTTT. This sequence encodes CSVDKGPRTDTQNF.

This clonotype showed up just a few times. At one end, the junction sequence differs from germline, possibly due to a read error. The chain recombines TRBV11-2 with TRBJ2-7; D gene unclear. This CDR3 comprises 15 residues. Germline values: CDR1 SGHAT, CDR2 FQNNGV. CDR3 DNA sequence: TGTGCAAGCAGCTTGTACCTAAGCCAGGCCTACGAGCAGTACTTC. Its protein product is CASSLYLSQAYEQYF.

As to this clonotype: A much larger clone differs by one base, so this may be a read error. V is TRBV6-6 and J is TRBJ1-5; weak D call: TRBD1 (6 bases). Germline-derived CDR1 and CDR2 are MNHNY and SVGAGI (reference sequence). The CDR3 runs to 13 residues. In DNA, the CDR3 is TGTACCAGCAGACCCAGGGGCGATCAGCCCCAGCATTTT. Protein sequence: CTSRPRGDQPQHF.

The J gene is TRBJ2-2, the V gene TRBV12-5; 9 nucleotides agree with TRBD2. The CDR3 loop spans 18 amino acids. Germline V lookup: CDR1 LGHNT, CDR2 FRNRAP. With V trimmed by 10 bases and J by 4 bases, 19 bases remained unmatched. DNA for the CDR3: TGTGCTATTGGAGGACTAGCGCGTCAAGAGAGGGGCACCGGGGAGCTGTTTTTT. Translation gives CAIGGLARQERGTGELFF.

Regarding this clonotype: Mismatch with germline at one junction end may stem from a read error. This rearrangement joins TRBV24-1 to TRBJ2-1; D ambiguous. This CDR3 spans 18 amino acids. The germline V gene encodes CDR1 KGHDR and CDR2 SFDVKD. The CDR3 loop is CATSDFRIGLGSDNKQFF. The CDR3 bases are TGTGCCACCAGTGATTTCAGAATCGGGCTAGGCAGCGACAATAAGCAGTTCTTC.

Of note for this clonotype: At one of its ends the junction is not consistent with the germline gene, which may arise from a read error. This sequence joins TRBV4-1 and TRBJ2-7; D is uncertain. CDR3 length: 11 amino acids. Germline loops: CDR1 MGHRA, CDR2 YSYEKL. As DNA, the CDR3 is TGCGTCAGCAGCCAAGGACACGAGCAGTACTTC. Its protein is CVSSQGHEQYF.

A word on this clonotype: A read error may account for a junction end that differs from germline. The V call is TRBV11-1, the J call TRBJ2-1; D is perhaps TRBD2 (5 bases). This CDR3 has 14 amino acids. Germline-derived CDR1 and CDR2 are SGHAT and FQDESV (reference sequence). The CDR3 region has the DNA TGTGCCAGCTGCTTAGAAGTAGGGAGCAATGAGCAGGTCTTC. As protein: CASCLEVGSNEQVF.

The V call is TRBV6-4, the J call TRBJ1-5; tentatively, D is TRBD1 (5 bases). CDR1 and CDR2 (germline): MRHNA, SNTAGT. This CDR3 is built from 17 residues. Deletions cut 9 bases from V and 2 bases from J, with 23 bases between. The CDR3 sequence is CASFRRGMVTGNQPQHF. The CDR3 nucleotides are TGTGCCAGTTTTCGGAGGGGTATGGTCACAGGCAATCAGCCCCAGCATTTT.

V usage is TRBV6-1 and J usage is TRBJ2-7, with 11 bases lining up with TRBD1. The CDR3 has 16 amino acids. V dropped 3 bases and J dropped 5; count of bases not matched to a gene: 9. Germline values: CDR1 MNHNS, CDR2 SASEGT. The chain's CDR3 is CASSEDRGLFLDEQYV. The CDR3, as DNA: TGTGCCAGCAGTGAGGACAGGGGGCTTTTCCTGGACGAGCAGTACGTC.

A word on this clonotype: The junction departs from germline at one end; a sequencing error may be responsible. CDR3 region: CAISYHGAYGYTF. CDR3 DNA: TGTGCCATCAGTTACCACGGCGCCTATGGCTACACCTTC. The gene calls are TRBV6-5 and TRBJ1-2, with D uncertain. The CDR3 runs to 13 residues. CDR1 and CDR2 from the germline V gene are MNHEY and SVGAGI.

V gene TRBV6-8 combines with J gene TRBJ2-5; 10 bases agree with TRBD1. Trimming removed 10 bases from V and 4 bases from J; junction bases left unmatched: 15. Germline V gene lookup returns CDR1 MNHGY and CDR2 SAAAGT. This CDR3 is built from 16 residues. The CDR3 loop reads CANNFSETGGAETQYF. The CDR3 DNA sequence: TGTGCCAACAATTTCTCCGAGACAGGGGGCGCAGAGACCCAGTACTTC.

Only a few counts were recorded for this clonotype. The J gene is TRBJ2-5, the V gene TRBV4-1, with 10 bases lining up with TRBD2. CDR3 length: 15 residues. The V gene's germline CDR1 is MGHRA and CDR2 YSYEKL. With V trimmed by 1 base and J by 7 bases, 6 bases remained unmatched. In DNA, the CDR3 is TGCGCCAGCAGCCAAGCCCTAGCGGGAGAAAGGACCCAGTACTTC. Amino acids: CASSQALAGERTQYF.

V and J are TRBV5-4 and TRBJ2-1; D unresolved. Germline values: CDR1 SGHNT, CDR2 YYREEE (reference sequence). Between the trimmed V and J ends, which lost 3 bases and 9 bases, there was a span of 13 bases. The CDR3 spans 13 residues. The CDR3 coding sequence is TGTGCCAGCAGCTCTCATGGGCCCGGTGAGCAGTTCTTC. As protein: CASSSHGPGEQFF.

Concerning this clonotype itself: This is likely a read error, given that the CDR3 carries no conserved phenylalanine or tryptophan at its end. The chain carries TRBV11-3 and TRBJ2-3; D is undetermined. The CDR3 runs to 11 residues. From germline, CDR1 is SGHNT and CDR2 YENEEA. The CDR3: CGSSAADTQYS. Written as DNA, the CDR3 is TGTGGCAGCAGCGCCGCAGATACGCAGTATTCT.

There are many counts of this clonotype. This chain connects TRBV20-1 to TRBJ2-7, with TRBD2 matching 10 bases. CDR3 length: 14 amino acids. Trimming took 3 bases from V and 1 from J; bases not matched to a gene: 3. Germline CDR1 reads DFQATT; CDR2 reads SNEGSKA (reference sequence). CDR3 amino acids: CSARALAGSYEQYF. Here the CDR3 DNA reads TGCAGTGCTAGGGCACTAGCGGGGTCCTACGAGCAGTACTTC.

This chain connects TRBV6-5 to TRBJ2-1; D not resolved. The CDR3 extends over 13 amino acids. The germline gives CDR1 MNHEY, CDR2 SVGAGI. V was cut by 8 bases and J by 10 bases, with 18 bases left in between. The CDR3 spells CASGAVGRNEQFF. CDR3 coding DNA: TGTGCCAGCGGTGCCGTAGGTAGGAACGAGCAGTTCTTC.

In the case of this clonotype: It may be a read error: a sequence one base away is much more abundant. The CDR3 sequence is CASSHRVNSPLHF. DNA of the CDR3: TGTGCCAGCAGTCACCGCGTCAATTCACCCCTCCACTTT. The V gene is TRBV6-5, the J gene TRBJ1-6; D unclear. V gave up 5 bases and J gave up 7 bases, with 9 bases separating them. The CDR3 sequence is 13 residues long. CDR1 is MNHEY and CDR2 is SVGAGI in the germline V gene.